These T cell receptor beta chains were read from a single sample in a study of T cell changes during pregnancy in multiple sclerosis. Repertoires were generated with immunoSEQ multiplex PCR, while TCRdb's copy carries only in-frame clones and drops some. The sample includes around 60,000 clones, about 90% of them seen just once. Specimen: peripheral blood, collected in the second trimester of pregnancy. Receptors originate from a female donor in good health, enrolled as a control in a pregnancy study. CDR3s include the opening cysteine and the closing phenylalanine or tryptophan. D genes are given only for firm matches. For some rows the clone size is stated as once, few or many, or as a class when expanded; others skip it.

CDR3 protein,CDR3 DNA,V gene,J gene,clone size,D gene
CASGRSAAWEEQYF,TGTGCCAGCGGCCGATCCGCAGCGTGGGAGGAGCAGTACTTC,TRBV27,TRBJ2-7,NA,NA
CASRPGGTDTQYF,TGTGCCAGCAGACCGGGGGGCACAGATACGCAGTATTTT,TRBV2,TRBJ2-3,NA,NA
CASSLTTGNEQFF,TGTGCCAGCAGCTTAACGACGGGCAATGAGCAGTTCTTC,TRBV7-3,TRBJ2-1,NA,NA
CASSGGYGYTF,TGTGCCAGCAGTGGCGGGTATGGCTACACCTTC,TRBV25-1,TRBJ1-2,once,NA
CASRGPLGGVYNEQFF,TGTGCCAGCAGGGGCCCCCTGGGGGGGGTCTACAATGAGCAGTTCTTC,TRBV2,TRBJ2-1,NA,TRBD2
CATRGARGGHGELFF,TGTGCCACCCGGGGGGCTAGGGGCGGACACGGGGAGCTGTTTTTT,TRBV6-5,TRBJ2-2,NA,NA
CASSFDRGPYNEQFF,TGTGCCAGCAGCTTCGACAGGGGGCCTTACAATGAGCAGTTCTTC,TRBV7-3,TRBJ2-1,NA,TRBD1
CASSSYGLALSTDTQYF,TGTGCCAGCAGCTCCTATGGACTAGCACTTAGCACAGATACGCAGTATTTT,TRBV7-6,TRBJ2-3,NA,TRBD2
CASRGARTSGGSSYEQYF,TGTGCCAGCAGGGGGGCCAGGACTAGCGGGGGTAGCTCCTACGAGCAGTACTTC,TRBV6-4,TRBJ2-7,NA,TRBD2
CASSPGTPTGANVLTF,TGTGCCAGCAGCCCGGGGACACCTACTGGGGCCAACGTCCTGACTTTC,TRBV5-4,TRBJ2-6,NA,NA
CASSQPRYRGGNTGELFF,TGTGCCAGCAGTCAACCGAGATACAGGGGAGGGAACACCGGGGAGCTGTTTTTT,TRBV11-2,TRBJ2-2,few,NA
CASARQGRSEKLFF,TGTGCCAGCGCGAGACAGGGGAGAAGTGAAAAACTGTTTTTT,TRBV19,TRBJ1-4,NA,TRBD1
CSVGQGRTEAFF,TGCAGCGTGGGACAGGGTCGCACTGAAGCTTTCTTT,TRBV29-1,TRBJ1-1,few,TRBD1
CASAPAAAPNNEQFF,TGTGCCAGTGCTCCGGCGGCAGCCCCAAACAATGAGCAGTTCTTC,TRBV19,TRBJ2-1,NA,NA
CASGTTRGQNAVSPLHF,TGTGCCAGTGGTACTACCAGGGGGCAAAACGCGGTTTCACCCCTCCACTTT,TRBV19,TRBJ1-6,NA,TRBD1
CSATTGEGYYGYTF,TGCAGCGCCACCACAGGGGAAGGGTACTATGGCTACACCTTC,TRBV29-1,TRBJ1-2,NA,TRBD1
CAWSVGVGTEAFF,TGTGCCTGGAGTGTAGGGGTAGGGACTGAAGCTTTCTTT,TRBV30,TRBJ1-1,NA,NA
CASSLDHGGSSVTGELFF,TGTGCCAGCAGCTTAGATCATGGCGGGAGTTCGGTGACCGGGGAGCTGTTTTTT,TRBV11-3,TRBJ2-2,NA,TRBD2
CASSLVGTGGAEQYF,TGTGCCAGCAGCTTGGTGGGCACAGGGGGCGCCGAGCAGTACTTC,TRBV5-5,TRBJ2-7,NA,TRBD1
CASSLGTRFYNEQFF,TGTGCCAGCAGCTTGGGAACGCGGTTCTACAATGAGCAGTTCTTC,TRBV5-5,TRBJ2-1,NA,NA
CASSFRTGTPYEQYF,TGTGCCAGCAGTTTTCGGACAGGCACTCCCTACGAGCAGTACTTC,TRBV27,TRBJ2-7,NA,TRBD1
CASSLVGGTNTEAFF,TGTGCCAGCAGCTTAGTTGGGGGCACGAACACTGAAGCTTTCTTT,TRBV7-9,TRBJ1-1,once,NA
CASSRATGWSPEAFF,TGTGCCAGCTCACGGGCGACAGGGTGGAGCCCTGAAGCTTTCTTT,TRBV18,TRBJ1-1,NA,TRBD1
CASSLETGINNEQFF,TGTGCCAGCAGTTTAGAAACAGGGATCAACAATGAGCAGTTCTTC,TRBV27,TRBJ2-1,NA,NA
CASSESGIEQYF,TGTGCCAGCAGTGAATCAGGGATCGAGCAGTACTTC,TRBV25-1,TRBJ2-7,few,NA
CSVVAGGDKNIQYF,TGCAGCGTTGTAGCGGGAGGGGACAAAAACATTCAGTACTTC,TRBV29-1,TRBJ2-4,few,TRBD2
CASSLGGVLIYNEQFF,TGTGCCAGCAGCCTAGGGGGCGTTTTGATCTACAATGAGCAGTTCTTC,TRBV7-6,TRBJ2-1,NA,TRBD1
CASSLKRPSGQETQYF,TGTGCCAGCAGCTTAAAACGGCCTAGCGGACAAGAGACCCAGTACTTC,TRBV11-3,TRBJ2-5,NA,TRBD2
CASSIGPARGYTF,TGTGCCAGTAGTATAGGCCCCGCCCGGGGCTACACCTTC,TRBV19,TRBJ1-2,NA,NA
CASSSEGASSYEQYF,TGCGCCAGCAGCTCAGAGGGGGCAAGCTCCTACGAGCAGTACTTC,TRBV4-1,TRBJ2-7,NA,TRBD1
CASTRAGGPTHEQYF,TGTGCCAGCACTCGAGCGGGAGGGCCCACCCACGAGCAGTACTTC,TRBV28,TRBJ2-7,NA,TRBD2
CASSHRGARNEQFF,TGCGCCAGCAGCCATCGGGGGGCGCGCAATGAGCAGTTCTTC,TRBV4-1,TRBJ2-1,NA,NA
CASSPGHLNTGELFF,TGTGCCAGCAGTCCGGGACACCTGAACACCGGGGAGCTGTTTTTT,TRBV9,TRBJ2-2,NA,NA
CASSEVSGQGAETQYF,TGCGCCAGCAGTGAAGTTTCGGGACAGGGGGCGGAGACCCAGTACTTC,TRBV10-2,TRBJ2-5,once,TRBD1
CASRRDLGGLNEQFF,TGTGCCAGCAGACGAGACTTGGGGGGGCTAAATGAGCAGTTCTTC,TRBV28,TRBJ2-1,NA,NA
CASSLTSGVRLNEQFF,TGTGCCAGCAGCTTAACGTCGGGGGTGCGCTTAAATGAGCAGTTCTTC,TRBV7-3,TRBJ2-1,NA,NA
CASASGGNEKLFF,TGTGCCAGCGCCTCTGGGGGGAATGAAAAACTGTTTTTT,TRBV2,TRBJ1-4,NA,NA
CASSLQGALLWTEAFF,TGTGCCAGCAGCTTACAGGGGGCGCTCCTGTGGACTGAAGCTTTCTTT,TRBV5-6,TRBJ1-1,once,TRBD1